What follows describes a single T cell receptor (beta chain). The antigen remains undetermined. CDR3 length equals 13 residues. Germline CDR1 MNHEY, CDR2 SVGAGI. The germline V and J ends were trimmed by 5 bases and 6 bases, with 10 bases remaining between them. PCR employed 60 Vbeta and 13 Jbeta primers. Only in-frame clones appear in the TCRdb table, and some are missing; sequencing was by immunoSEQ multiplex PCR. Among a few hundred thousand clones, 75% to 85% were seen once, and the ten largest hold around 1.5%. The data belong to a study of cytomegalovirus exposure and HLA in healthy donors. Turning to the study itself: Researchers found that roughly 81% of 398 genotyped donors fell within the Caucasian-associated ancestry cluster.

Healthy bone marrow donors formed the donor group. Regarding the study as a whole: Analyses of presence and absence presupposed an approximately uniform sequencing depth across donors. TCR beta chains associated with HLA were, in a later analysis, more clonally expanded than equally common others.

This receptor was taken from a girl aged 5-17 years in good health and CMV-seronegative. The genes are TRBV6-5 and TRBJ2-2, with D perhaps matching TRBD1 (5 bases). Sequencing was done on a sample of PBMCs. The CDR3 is CASSPAGSGELFF. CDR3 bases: TGTGCCAGCAGTCCCGCAGGGTCCGGGGAGCTGTTTTTT.